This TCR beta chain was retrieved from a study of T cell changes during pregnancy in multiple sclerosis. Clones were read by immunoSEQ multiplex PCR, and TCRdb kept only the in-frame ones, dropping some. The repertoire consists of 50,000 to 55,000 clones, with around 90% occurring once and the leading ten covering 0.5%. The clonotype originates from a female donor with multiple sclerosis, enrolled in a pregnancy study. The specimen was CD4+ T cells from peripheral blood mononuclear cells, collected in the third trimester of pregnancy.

The CDR3 DNA is TGTGCCAGCTCACTAGGGACGGACAGCCTAAAGCAGTACTTC. Protein product: CASSLGTDSLKQYF. V usage is TRBV18 and J usage is TRBJ2-7; possibly TRBD1 for D (6 bases). The V end was cut by 4 bases, the J end by 8 bases, with 18 bases between. The V gene's germline CDR1 is KGHSH and CDR2 LQKENI. This CDR3 comprises 14 residues.